This TCR beta chain was profiled in a study of blood T cell repertoires in COVID-19. Germline CDR1 is MNHEY and CDR2 is SVGAGI. The CDR3 runs to 15 residues. V was cut by 7 bases and J by 3 bases, with 15 bases left in between. Authors' methods: Amplification with reference gene primers provided the estimates of nucleated cell counts. Assay: immunoSEQ multiplex PCR; the TCRdb copy retains only in-frame clones and omits some. V and J calls and clone size are as listed in that table; D and trimming were resolved from the DNA. The table lists tens of thousands of clones, roughly 86% of them singletons. This chain links TRBV6-5 with TRBJ1-4; D call uncertain. Sequences were obtained from peripheral blood. This sequence originates from a man aged 45-65 years with active or convalescent COVID-19. CDR3 sequence (DNA): TGTGCCAGCAATGCGTTGCGGAACCCTAATGAAAAACTGTTTTTT. Translated, it gives CASNALRNPNEKLFF.